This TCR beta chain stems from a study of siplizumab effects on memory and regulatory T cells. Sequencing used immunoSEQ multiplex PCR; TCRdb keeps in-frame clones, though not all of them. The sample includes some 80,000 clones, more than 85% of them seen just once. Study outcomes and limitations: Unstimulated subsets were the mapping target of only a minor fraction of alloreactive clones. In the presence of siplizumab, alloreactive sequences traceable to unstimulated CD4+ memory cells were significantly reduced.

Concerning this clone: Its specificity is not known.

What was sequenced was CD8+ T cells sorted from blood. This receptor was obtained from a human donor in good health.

The CDR3 sequence is CASSIYGAHEKLFF. CDR3 coding DNA: TGTGCCAGTAGTATTTACGGGGCGCATGAAAAACTGTTTTTT. The chain is built from TRBV19 and TRBJ1-4, with TRBD1 as a possible D gene (5 bases). CDR1 and CDR2 (germline): LNHDA, SQIVND (reference sequence). This CDR3 has 14 amino acids. The V end was cut by 3 bases, the J end by 6 bases, with 11 bases between. The whole variable domain, filled in from reference TRBV19 and TRBJ1-4, reads DGGITQSPKYLFRKEGQNVTLSCEQNLNHDAMYWYRQDPGQGLRLIYYSQIVNDFQKGDIAEGYSVSREKKESFPLTVTSAQKNPTAFYLCASSIYGAHEKLFFGSGTQLSVL.